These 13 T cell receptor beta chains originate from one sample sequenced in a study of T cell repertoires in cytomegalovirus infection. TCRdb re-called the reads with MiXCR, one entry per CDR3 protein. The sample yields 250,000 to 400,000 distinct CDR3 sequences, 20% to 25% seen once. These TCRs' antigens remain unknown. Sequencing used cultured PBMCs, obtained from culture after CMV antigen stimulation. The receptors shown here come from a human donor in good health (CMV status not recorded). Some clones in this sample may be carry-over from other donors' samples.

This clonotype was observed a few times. The CDR3 region has the DNA TGTGCCAGCAGCTCTTTCTCTGGGGGCCAAGAGACCCAGTACTTC. The encoded protein is CASSSFSGGQETQYF. The V gene is TRBV7-6, the J gene TRBJ2-5, with D perhaps being TRBD1 or TRBD2 (5 bases each). Trimming pared 4 bases from V and 1 base from J, leaving 13 bases between. The CDR3 has 15 residues. Germline CDR1 and CDR2: SGHVS and FNYEAQ.

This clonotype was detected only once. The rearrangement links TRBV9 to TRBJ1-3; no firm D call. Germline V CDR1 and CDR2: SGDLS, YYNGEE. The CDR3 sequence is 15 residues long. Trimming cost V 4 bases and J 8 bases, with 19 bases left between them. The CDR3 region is CASSPQDGLGDTIYF. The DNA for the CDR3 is TGTGCCAGCAGCCCGCAGGACGGCCTCGGGGACACCATATATTTT.

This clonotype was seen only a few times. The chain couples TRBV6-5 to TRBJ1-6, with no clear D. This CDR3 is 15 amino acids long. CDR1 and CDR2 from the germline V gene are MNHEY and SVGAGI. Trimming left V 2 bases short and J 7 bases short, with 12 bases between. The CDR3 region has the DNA TGTGCCAGCAGTTACCTGACCCTGGGGAATTCACCCCTCCACTTT. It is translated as CASSYLTLGNSPLHF.

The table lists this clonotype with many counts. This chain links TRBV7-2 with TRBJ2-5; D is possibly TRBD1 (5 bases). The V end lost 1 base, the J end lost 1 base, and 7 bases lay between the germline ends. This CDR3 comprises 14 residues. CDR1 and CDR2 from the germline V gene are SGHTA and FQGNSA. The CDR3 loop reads CASSLGQGQETQYF. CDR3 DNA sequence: TGTGCCAGCAGCTTAGGGCAGGGCCAAGAGACCCAGTACTTC. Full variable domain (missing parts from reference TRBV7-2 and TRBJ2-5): GAGVSQSPSNKVTEKGKDVELRCDPISGHTALYWYRQSLGQGLEFLIYFQGNSAPDKSGLPSDRFSAERTGGSVSTLTIQRTQQEDSAVYLCASSLGQGQETQYFGPGTRLLVL.

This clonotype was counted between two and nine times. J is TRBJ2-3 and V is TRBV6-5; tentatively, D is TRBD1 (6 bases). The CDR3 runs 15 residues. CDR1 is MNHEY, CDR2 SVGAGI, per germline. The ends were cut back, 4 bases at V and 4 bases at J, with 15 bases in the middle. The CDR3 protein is CASSLWTDGADTQYF. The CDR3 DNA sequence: TGTGCCAGCAGTTTATGGACAGATGGTGCAGATACGCAGTATTTT.

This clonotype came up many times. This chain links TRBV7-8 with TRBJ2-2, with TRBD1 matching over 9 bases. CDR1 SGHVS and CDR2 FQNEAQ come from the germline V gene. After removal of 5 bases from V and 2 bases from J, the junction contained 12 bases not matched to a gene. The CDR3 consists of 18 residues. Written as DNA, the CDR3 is TGTGCCAGCAGCGCCCCAAACAACAGGGGGCGAAACACCGGGGAGCTGTTTTTT. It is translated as CASSAPNNRGRNTGELFF.

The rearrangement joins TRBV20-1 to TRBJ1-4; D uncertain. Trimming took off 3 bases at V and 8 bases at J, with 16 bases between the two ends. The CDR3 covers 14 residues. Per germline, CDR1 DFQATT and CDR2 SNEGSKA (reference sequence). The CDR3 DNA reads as TGCAGTGCTAGTCCGACGGCCCATGGAGAAAAACTGTTTTTT. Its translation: CSASPTAHGEKLFF.

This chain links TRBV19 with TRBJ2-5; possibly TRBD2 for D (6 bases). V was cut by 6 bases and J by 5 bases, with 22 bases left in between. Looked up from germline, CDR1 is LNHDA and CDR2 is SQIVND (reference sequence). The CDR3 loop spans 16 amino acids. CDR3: CASRERSGTPPETQYF. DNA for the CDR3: TGTGCCAGTAGGGAGAGATCCGGGACTCCACCCGAGACCCAGTACTTC.

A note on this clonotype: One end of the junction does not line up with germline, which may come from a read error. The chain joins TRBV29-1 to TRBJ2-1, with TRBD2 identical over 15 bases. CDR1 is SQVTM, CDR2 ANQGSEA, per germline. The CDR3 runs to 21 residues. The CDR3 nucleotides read TGCAGCGTCGAAGGACTAGCGGGAGGGCTAACGCGACCAAGCTCCTACAATGAGCAGTTCTTC. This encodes CSVEGLAGGLTRPSSYNEQFF.

In nucleotides, the CDR3 is TGTGCCAGCAGACGAAGACTAGCGGGAGAGGCGGGCACCGGGGAGCTGTTTTTT. It encodes CASRRRLAGEAGTGELFF. This rearrangement joins TRBV4-2 to TRBJ2-2, with TRBD2 identical over 12 bases. The CDR3 has 18 residues. V shed 6 bases, J shed 4 bases, and the junction held 12 bases outside the gene matches. Germline V lookup: CDR1 LGHNA, CDR2 YNFKEQ.

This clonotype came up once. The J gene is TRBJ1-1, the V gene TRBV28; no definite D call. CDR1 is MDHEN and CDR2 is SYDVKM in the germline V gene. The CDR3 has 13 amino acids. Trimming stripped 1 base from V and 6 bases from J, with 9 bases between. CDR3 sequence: CASSLFGSAEAFF. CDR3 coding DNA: TGTGCCAGCAGTTTATTTGGGAGCGCTGAAGCTTTCTTT.

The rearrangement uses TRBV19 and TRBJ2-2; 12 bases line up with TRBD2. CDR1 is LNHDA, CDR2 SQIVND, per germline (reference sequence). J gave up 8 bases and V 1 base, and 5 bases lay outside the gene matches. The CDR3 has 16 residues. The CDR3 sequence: CASSIGTSGISGELFF. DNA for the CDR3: TGTGCCAGTAGTATAGGGACTAGCGGGATTTCAGGGGAGCTGTTTTTT.

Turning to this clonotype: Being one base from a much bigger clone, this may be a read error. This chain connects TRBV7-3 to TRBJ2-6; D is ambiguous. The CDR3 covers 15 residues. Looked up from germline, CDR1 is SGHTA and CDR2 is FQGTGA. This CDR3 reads CAGSLTTSGANVLTF. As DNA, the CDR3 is TGTGCCGGCAGCTTAACGACCTCTGGGGCCAACGTCCTGACTTTC.